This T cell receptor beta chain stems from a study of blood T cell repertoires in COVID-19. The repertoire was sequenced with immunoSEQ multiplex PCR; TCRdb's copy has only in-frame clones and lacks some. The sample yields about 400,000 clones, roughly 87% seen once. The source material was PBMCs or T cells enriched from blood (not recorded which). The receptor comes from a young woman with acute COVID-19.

DNA of the CDR3: TGTGCCAGCAGCGACCGTTATAGCGGGTGCGCCTACGAGCAGTACTTC. This gives the protein CASSDRYSGCAYEQYF. The chain is built from TRBV11-3 and TRBJ2-7; 7 nucleotides match TRBD2. V lost 5 bases to trimming and J lost 2 bases; unmatched junction nucleotides: 12. Per the germline V gene, CDR1 is SGHNT and CDR2 is YENEEA. The CDR3 is 16 amino acids.